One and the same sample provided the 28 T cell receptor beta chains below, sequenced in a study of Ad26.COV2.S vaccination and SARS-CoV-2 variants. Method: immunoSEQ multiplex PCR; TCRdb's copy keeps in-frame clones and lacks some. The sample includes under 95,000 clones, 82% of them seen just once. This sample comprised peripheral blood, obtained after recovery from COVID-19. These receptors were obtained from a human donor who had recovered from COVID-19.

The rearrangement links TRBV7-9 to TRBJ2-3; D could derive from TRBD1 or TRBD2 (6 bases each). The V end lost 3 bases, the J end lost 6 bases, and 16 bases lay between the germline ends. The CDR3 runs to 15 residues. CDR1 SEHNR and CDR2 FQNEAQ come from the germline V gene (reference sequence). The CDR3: CASSFKGGSSDTQYF. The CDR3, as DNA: TGTGCCAGCAGCTTCAAGGGGGGTTCATCTGATACGCAGTATTTT. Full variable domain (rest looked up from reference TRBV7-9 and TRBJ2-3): DTGVSQNPRHKITKRGQNVTFRCDPISEHNRLYWYRQTLGQGPEFLTYFQNEAQLEKSRLLSDRFSAERPKGSFSTLEIQRTEQGDSAMYLCASSFKGGSSDTQYFGPGTRLTVL.

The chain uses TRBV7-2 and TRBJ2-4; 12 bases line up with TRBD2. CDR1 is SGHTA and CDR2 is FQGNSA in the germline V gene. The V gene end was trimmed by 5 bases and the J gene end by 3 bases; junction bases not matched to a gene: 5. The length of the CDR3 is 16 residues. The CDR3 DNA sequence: TGTGCCAGCAGCATACTAGCGGGGGGTAACAAAAACATTCAGTACTTC. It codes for CASSILAGGNKNIQYF.

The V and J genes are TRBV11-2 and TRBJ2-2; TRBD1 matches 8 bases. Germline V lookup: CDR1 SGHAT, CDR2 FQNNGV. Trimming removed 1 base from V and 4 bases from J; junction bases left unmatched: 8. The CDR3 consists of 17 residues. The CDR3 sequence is CASSLVYRQGSTGELFF. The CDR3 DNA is TGTGCCAGCAGCTTAGTTTACCGACAGGGGAGCACCGGGGAGCTGTTTTTT.

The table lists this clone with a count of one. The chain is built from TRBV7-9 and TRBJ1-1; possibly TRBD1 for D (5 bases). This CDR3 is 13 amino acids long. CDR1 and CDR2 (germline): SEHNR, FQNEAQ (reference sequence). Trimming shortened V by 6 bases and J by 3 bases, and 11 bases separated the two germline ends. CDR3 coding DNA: TGTGCCAGCAGACACAGAGGGGACACTGAAGCTTTCTTT. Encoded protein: CASRHRGDTEAFF. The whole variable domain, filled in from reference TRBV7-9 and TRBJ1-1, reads DTGVSQNPRHKITKRGQNVTFRCDPISEHNRLYWYRQTLGQGPEFLTYFQNEAQLEKSRLLSDRFSAERPKGSFSTLEIQRTEQGDSAMYLCASRHRGDTEAFFGQGTRLTVV.

CDR3 amino acids: CAISVFSSGQGGRANYGYTF. CDR3 DNA sequence: TGTGCCATCAGCGTGTTTTCATCGGGACAGGGGGGTCGAGCTAACTATGGCTACACCTTC. V and J are TRBV10-3 and TRBJ1-2; 11 bases line up with TRBD1. This CDR3 comprises 20 residues. The V gene's germline CDR1 is ENHRY and CDR2 SYGVKD. The junction had 18 bases not matched to a gene; V was cut back by 6 bases and J by 0 bases.

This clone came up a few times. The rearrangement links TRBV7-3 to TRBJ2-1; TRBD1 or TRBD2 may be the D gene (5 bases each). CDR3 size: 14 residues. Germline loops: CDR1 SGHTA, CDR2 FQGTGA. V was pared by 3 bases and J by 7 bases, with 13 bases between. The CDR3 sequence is CASSFNRRGNEQFF. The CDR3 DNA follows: TGTGCCAGCAGCTTCAACAGGAGAGGGAATGAGCAGTTCTTC.

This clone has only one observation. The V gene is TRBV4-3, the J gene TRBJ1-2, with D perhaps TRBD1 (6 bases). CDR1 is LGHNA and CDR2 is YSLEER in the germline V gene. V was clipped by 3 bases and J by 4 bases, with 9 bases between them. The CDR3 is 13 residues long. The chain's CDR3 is CASSHEQGYGYTF. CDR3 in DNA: TGCGCCAGCAGCCATGAACAGGGCTATGGCTACACCTTC.

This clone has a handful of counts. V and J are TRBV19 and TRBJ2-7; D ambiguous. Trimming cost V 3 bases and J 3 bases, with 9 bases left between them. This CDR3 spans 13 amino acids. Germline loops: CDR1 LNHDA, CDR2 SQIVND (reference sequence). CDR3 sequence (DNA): TGTGCCAGTAGTATTAACATAGACTACGAGCAGTACTTC. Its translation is CASSINIDYEQYF.

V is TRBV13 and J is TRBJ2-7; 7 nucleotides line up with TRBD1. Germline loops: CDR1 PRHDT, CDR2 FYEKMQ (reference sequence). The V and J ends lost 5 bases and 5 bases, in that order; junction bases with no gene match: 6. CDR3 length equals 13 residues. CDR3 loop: CASSPHTGDEQYF. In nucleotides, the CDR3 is TGTGCCAGCAGCCCGCATACAGGGGACGAGCAGTACTTC.

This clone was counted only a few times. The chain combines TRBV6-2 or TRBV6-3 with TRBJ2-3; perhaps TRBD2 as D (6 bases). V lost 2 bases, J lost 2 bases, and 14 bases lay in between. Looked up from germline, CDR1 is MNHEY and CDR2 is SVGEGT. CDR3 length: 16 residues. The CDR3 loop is CASSYPILASTDTQYF. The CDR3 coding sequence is TGTGCCAGCAGTTACCCTATCCTAGCGTCCACAGATACGCAGTATTTT.

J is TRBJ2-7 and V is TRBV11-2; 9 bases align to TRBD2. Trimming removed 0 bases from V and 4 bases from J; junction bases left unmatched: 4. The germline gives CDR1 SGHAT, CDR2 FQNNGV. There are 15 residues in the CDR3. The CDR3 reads CASSLDSSGSYEQYF. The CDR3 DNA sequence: TGTGCCAGCAGCTTAGATAGTAGCGGGAGTTACGAGCAGTACTTC.

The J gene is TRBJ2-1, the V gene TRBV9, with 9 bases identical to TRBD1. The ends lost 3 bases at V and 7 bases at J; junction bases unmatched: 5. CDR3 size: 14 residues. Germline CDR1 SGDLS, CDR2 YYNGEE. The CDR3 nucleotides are TGTGCCAGCAGCGAGGGACAGGGTCTAAATGAGCAGTTCTTC. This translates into CASSEGQGLNEQFF.

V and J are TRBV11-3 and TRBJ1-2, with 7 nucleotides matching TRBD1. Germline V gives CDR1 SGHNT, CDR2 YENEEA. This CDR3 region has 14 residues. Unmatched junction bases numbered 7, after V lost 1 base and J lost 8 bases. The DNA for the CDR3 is TGTGCCAGCAGCTTAGCGACAGGGAGGGCCGGCTACACCTTC. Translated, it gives CASSLATGRAGYTF.

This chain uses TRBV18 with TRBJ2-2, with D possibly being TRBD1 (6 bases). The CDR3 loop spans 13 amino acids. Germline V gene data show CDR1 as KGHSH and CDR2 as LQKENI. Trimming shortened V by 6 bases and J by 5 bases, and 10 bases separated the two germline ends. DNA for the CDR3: TGTGCCAGCTCCAGGACAGTAACCGGGGAGCTGTTTTTT. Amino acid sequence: CASSRTVTGELFF.

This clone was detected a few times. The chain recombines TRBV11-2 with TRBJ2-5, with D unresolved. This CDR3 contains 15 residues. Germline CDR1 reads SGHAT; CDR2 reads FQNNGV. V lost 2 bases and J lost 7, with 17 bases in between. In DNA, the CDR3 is TGTGCCAGCAGCTTATCCCATGGTATCGTAGGGACCCAGTACTTC. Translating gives CASSLSHGIVGTQYF. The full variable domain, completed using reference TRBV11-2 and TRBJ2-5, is EAGVAQSPRYKIIEKRQSVAFWCNPISGHATLYWYQQILGQGPKLLIQFQNNGVVDDSQLPKDRFSAERLKGVDSTLKIQPAKLEDSAVYLCASSLSHGIVGTQYFGPGTRLLVL.

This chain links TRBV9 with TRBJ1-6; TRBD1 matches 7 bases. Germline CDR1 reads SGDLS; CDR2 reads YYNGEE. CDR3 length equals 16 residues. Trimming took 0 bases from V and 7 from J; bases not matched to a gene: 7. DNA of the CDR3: TGTGCCAGCAGCGTAGATTCGGGGACAGTAAATTCACCCCTCCACTTT. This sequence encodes CASSVDSGTVNSPLHF.

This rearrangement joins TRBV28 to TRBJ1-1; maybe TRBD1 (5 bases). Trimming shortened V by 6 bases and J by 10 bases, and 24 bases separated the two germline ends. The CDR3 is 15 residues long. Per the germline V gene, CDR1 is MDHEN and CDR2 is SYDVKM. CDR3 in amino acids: CASRDHEGTMGVAFF. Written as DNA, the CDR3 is TGTGCCAGCAGGGACCATGAAGGGACGATGGGGGTAGCTTTCTTT. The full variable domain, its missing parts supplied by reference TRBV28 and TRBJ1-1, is DVKVTQSSRYLVKRTGEKVFLECVQDMDHENMFWYRQDPGLGLRLIYFSYDVKMKEKGDIPEGYSVSREKKERFSLILESASTNQTSMYLCASRDHEGTMGVAFFGQGTRLTVV.

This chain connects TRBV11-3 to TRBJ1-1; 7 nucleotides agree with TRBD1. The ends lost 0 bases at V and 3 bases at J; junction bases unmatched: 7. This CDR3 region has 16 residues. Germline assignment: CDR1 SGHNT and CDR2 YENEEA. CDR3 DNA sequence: TGTGCCAGCAGCTTAGATCTGTCAGGGGGGGACACTGAAGCTTTCTTT. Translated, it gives CASSLDLSGGDTEAFF.

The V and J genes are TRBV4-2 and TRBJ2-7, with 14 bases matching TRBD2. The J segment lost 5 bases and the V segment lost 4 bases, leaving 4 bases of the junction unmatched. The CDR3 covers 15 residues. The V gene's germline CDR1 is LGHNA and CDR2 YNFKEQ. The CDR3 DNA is TGTGCCAGCAGCCGGGGGACTAGCGGGAGTGACGAGCAGTACTTC. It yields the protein CASSRGTSGSDEQYF.

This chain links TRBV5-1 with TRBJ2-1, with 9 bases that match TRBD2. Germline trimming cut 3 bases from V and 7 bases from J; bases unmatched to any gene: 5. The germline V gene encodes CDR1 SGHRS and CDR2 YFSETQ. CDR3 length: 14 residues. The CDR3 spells CASSSSGGWNEQFF. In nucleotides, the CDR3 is TGCGCCAGCAGCTCAAGCGGGGGGTGGAATGAGCAGTTCTTC.

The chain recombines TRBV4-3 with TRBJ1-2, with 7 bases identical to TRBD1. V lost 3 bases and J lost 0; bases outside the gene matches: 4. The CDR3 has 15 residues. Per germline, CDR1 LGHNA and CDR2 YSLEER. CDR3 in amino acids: CASSHLGQTNYGYTF. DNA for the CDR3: TGCGCCAGCAGCCACCTGGGACAGACTAACTATGGCTACACCTTC.

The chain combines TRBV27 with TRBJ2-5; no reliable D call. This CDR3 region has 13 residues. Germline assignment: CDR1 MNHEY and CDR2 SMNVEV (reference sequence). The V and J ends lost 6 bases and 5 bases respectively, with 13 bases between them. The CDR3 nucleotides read TGTGCCAGCAGCCAAGACCCCGGGGAGACCCAGTACTTC. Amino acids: CASSQDPGETQYF.

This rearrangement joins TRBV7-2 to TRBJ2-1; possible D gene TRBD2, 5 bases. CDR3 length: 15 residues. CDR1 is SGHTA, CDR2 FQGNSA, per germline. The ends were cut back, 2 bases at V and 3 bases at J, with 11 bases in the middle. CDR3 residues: CASSLRAENYNEQFF. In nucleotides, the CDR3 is TGTGCCAGCAGCTTAAGAGCGGAAAACTACAATGAGCAGTTCTTC.

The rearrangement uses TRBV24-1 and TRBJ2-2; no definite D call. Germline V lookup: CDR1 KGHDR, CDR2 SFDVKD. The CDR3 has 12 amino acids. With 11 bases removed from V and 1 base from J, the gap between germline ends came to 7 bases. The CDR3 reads CAISGNTGELFF. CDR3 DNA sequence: TGTGCCATCTCAGGGAACACCGGGGAGCTGTTTTTT.

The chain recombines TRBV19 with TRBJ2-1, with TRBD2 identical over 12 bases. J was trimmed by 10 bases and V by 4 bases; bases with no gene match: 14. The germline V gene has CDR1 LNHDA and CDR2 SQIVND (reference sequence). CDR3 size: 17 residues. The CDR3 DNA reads TGTGCCAGTAGTAAGGGCACCCGGACTAGCGGGGTAAAGGAGCAGTTCTTC. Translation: CASSKGTRTSGVKEQFF.

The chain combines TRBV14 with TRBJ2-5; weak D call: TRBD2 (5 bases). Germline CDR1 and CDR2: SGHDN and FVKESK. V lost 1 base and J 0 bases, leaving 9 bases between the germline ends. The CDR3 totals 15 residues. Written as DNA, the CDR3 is TGTGCCAGCAGCCAAGGGGAGAACTACCAAGAGACCCAGTACTTC. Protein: CASSQGENYQETQYF. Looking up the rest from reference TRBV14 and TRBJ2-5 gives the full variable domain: EAGVTQFPSHSVIEKGQTVTLRCDPISGHDNLYWYRRVMGKEIKFLLHFVKESKQDESGMPNNRFLAERTGGTYSTLKVQPAELEDSGVYFCASSQGENYQETQYFGPGTRLLVL.

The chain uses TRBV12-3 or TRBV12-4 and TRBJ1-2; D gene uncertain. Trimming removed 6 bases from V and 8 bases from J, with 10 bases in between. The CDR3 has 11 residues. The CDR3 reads CASRPQRGYTF. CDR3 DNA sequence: TGTGCCAGCAGGCCCCAGCGAGGCTACACCTTC.

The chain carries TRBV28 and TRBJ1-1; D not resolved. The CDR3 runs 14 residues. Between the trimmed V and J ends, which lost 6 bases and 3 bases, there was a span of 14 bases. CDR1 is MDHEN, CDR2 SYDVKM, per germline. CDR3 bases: TGTGCCAGCAGGCCGCTTTTGGTTTACACTGAAGCTTTCTTT. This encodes CASRPLLVYTEAFF.